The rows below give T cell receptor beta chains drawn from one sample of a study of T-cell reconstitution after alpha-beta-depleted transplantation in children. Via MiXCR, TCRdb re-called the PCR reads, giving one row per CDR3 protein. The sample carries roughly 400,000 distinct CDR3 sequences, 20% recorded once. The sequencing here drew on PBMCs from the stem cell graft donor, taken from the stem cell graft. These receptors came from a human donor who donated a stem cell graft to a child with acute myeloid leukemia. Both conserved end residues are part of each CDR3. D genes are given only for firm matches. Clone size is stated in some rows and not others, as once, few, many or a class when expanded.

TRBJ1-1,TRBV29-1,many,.,CSVLAVNTEAFF,TGCAGCGTCCTGGCCGTGAACACTGAAGCTTTCTTT
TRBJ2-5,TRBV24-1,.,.,CATSEGGTKQETQYF,TGTGCCACCAGTGAAGGGGGGACGAAACAAGAGACCCAGTACTTC
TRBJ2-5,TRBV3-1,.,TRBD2,CASSPRTSGRETQYF,TGTGCCAGCAGCCCCAGGACTAGCGGGAGGGAGACCCAGTACTTC
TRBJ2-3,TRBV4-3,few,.,CASSQVPDTQYF,TGCGCCAGCAGCCAAGTCCCAGATACGCAGTATTTT
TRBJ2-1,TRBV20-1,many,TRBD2,CSAPTSRPDEQFF,TGCAGTGCTCCGACTAGCCGGCCCGATGAGCAGTTCTTC
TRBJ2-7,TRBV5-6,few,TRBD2,CASMGLAGKVREQYF,TGTGCCAGCATGGGACTAGCGGGAAAGGTACGCGAGCAGTACTTC
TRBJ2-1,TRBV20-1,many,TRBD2,CSARGLAGGEQFF,TGCAGTGCTAGGGGACTAGCGGGAGGTGAGCAGTTCTTC
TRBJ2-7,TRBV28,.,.,CASSLWEPSYEQYF,TGTGCCAGCAGTTTATGGGAGCCGTCCTACGAGCAGTACTTC
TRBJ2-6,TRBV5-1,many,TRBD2,CASSLVASGSGANVLTF,TGCGCCAGCAGCTTGGTGGCTAGCGGCTCTGGGGCCAACGTCCTGACTTTC
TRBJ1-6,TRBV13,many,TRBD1,CASSYLGGGNSPLHF,TGTGCCAGCAGCTATCTAGGGGGCGGCAATTCACCCCTCCACTTT
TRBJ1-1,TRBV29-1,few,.,CSVRGLANTEAFF,TGCAGCGTGAGGGGGTTGGCAAACACTGAAGCTTTCTTT
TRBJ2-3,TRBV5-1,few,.,CASSLRGGGSTDTQYF,TGCGCCAGCAGCTTAAGAGGCGGAGGCAGCACAGATACGCAGTATTTT
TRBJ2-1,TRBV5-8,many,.,CASSYTGSLNEQFF,TGTGCCAGCAGCTATACAGGTTCCCTCAATGAGCAGTTCTTC
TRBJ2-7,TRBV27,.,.,CASRTGPIGYEQYF,TGTGCCAGCAGAACAGGGCCCATTGGGTACGAGCAGTACTTC
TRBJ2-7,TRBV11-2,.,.,CASSTPVYEQYF,TGTGCCAGCAGCACTCCCGTCTACGAGCAGTACTTC
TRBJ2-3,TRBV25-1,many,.,CASKQGADTQYF,TGTGCCAGCAAACAGGGAGCAGATACGCAGTATTTT